This T cell receptor beta chain was found in a study of post-analysis software for immune sequencing data. The wider study: The disease courses covered relapsing-remitting, secondary progressive and progressive-relapsing multiple sclerosis. Study findings and constraints: Strong co-clustering by F measure was evident for samples that had been prepared in the same batch. When patients were compared with controls, a handful of TRBV segments were more frequent, TRBV5-6, TRBV5-1 and TRBV20-1 among them.

Note on this clonotype: What it recognizes is unknown. One end of the junction fails to match germline, which may point to a read error.

Incorporated into the TCR beta cDNA libraries were unique molecular identifiers, which served to reduce PCR and sequencing biases. The source material, 1 to 10 million T cells, gave rise to about 500,000 cDNA molecules. TCRdb ran MiXCR on the PCR reads and lists one entry per CDR3 protein. The sample lists roughly 730,000 distinct CDR3 sequences; about 27% were seen once. The CDR3 consists of 16 residues. Per germline, CDR1 SGDLS and CDR2 YYNGEE. This clonotype was sampled from a girl aged 10 to 17 with multiple sclerosis. Sequenced input: blood. This chain connects TRBV9 to TRBJ2-7, with D tentatively TRBD1 or TRBD2 (5 bases each). CDR3 bases: TGTGCCGGCAGCTTAGGGCCGGGGACGGATACCTACGAGCAGTACTTC. It codes for CAGSLGPGTDTYEQYF.